The T cell receptor beta chain under discussion was sequenced for a study of cytomegalovirus exposure and HLA in healthy donors. Study-level findings and limits: A list of roughly 180 TCR beta chains associated with cytomegalovirus was given.

As regards this clone: What it binds is not known.

Germline V gives CDR1 MNHNS, CDR2 SASEGT. V was trimmed by 1 base and J by 4 bases, leaving 5 bases between them. This CDR3 region has 13 residues. Sequenced by immunoSEQ multiplex PCR; TCRdb stores in-frame clones only, minus some. The sample contains some 170,000 clones, about 90% of which appear only once. Sequenced sample: PBMCs. This chain uses TRBV6-1 with TRBJ1-5; D call uncertain. This TCR was sampled from a man between 18 and 29 years old in good health and CMV-seropositive. The CDR3 loop is CASSEVQNQPQHF. The CDR3 nucleotides are TGTGCCAGCAGTGAAGTGCAGAATCAGCCCCAGCATTTT.